This record covers a single T cell receptor (beta chain). TCRdb's table, derived via immunoSEQ multiplex PCR, lists solely in-frame clones and lacks some. The data show some 60,000 clones, 90% to 95% seen once. Germline CDR1 reads MNHEY; CDR2 reads SVGAGI. The V end was cut by 3 bases, the J end by 4 bases, with 12 bases between. The CDR3 length is 15 residues. The data originate from a study of OX40 agonist ivuxolimab in advanced cancers. Overall study context: Intravenous ivuxolimab at 0.01 to 10 mg/kg was given to patients every 2 weeks. Cohort: approximately 83% men, mean age approximately 60, aged about 20 to 80.

The rearrangement uses TRBV6-5 and TRBJ2-2, with D perhaps TRBD2 (6 bases). The source material was CD4+ or CD8+ T cells sorted from blood, sampled in a trial of the OX40 agonist ivuxolimab. The TCR sequence derives from an adult with an advanced solid tumor such as melanoma, head and neck, liver or kidney cancer. CDR3 in amino acids: CASSYGGPGTGELFF. CDR3 bases: TGTGCCAGCAGTTATGGAGGGCCCGGCACCGGGGAGCTGTTTTTT.